This record concerns one T cell receptor (beta chain) sequence. Germline V gene data show CDR1 as GTSNPN and CDR2 as SVGIG (reference sequence). V was trimmed by 0 bases and J by 3 bases, leaving 29 bases between them. This CDR3 contains 20 residues. Original analysis: Using reference gene primer amplification, nucleated cell counts were estimated. Repertoires were generated with immunoSEQ multiplex PCR, while TCRdb's copy carries only in-frame clones and drops some. D and trimming were read from the DNA, whereas the V and J calls and clone size are those reported in that table. The repertoire holds roughly 28,000 clones, with roughly 85% as singletons. This sample was taken from a study of blood T cell repertoires in COVID-19. In the study overall: Acute and convalescent COVID-19 samples came from the United States, Italy and Spain. Nucleic acid was either cDNA or gDNA, and it came from T cells, B-cell-depleted T cells, or PBMCs.

Sequenced material: peripheral blood. The V call is TRBV30, the J call TRBJ1-1, with a weak D call TRBD1 (5 bases). This sequence was found in a human donor in a cohort sampled during active COVID-19. CDR3 coding DNA: TGTGCCTGGAGTGTACGGATAGGGTCAGGGCGGTTTGTTTCGGACACTGAAGCTTTCTTT. Translated, it gives CAWSVRIGSGRFVSDTEAFF.